The rows below give T cell receptor beta chains drawn from one sample of a study of T cell repertoires and Cas9 in healthy adults. TCRdb keeps only in-frame clones here, not all; method: immunoSEQ multiplex PCR. The sample consists of about 15,000 clones, around nine tenths of them appearing once. Material: Tregs (CD4+, CD25+, CD127-, CD137-, CD154-) from PBMCs; culture status not recorded. The receptors stem from a human donor in good health. The CDR3 runs from the conserved cysteine through the conserved F or W. D genes are given only for firm matches. Not every row has a clone size; where given, it reads once, few, many or a size class.

V,J,size,D,DNA,CDR3
TRBV5-6,TRBJ2-2,-,-,TGTGCCAGCAGCTTGGGGATCCGCACCGGGGAGCTGTTTTTT,CASSLGIRTGELFF
TRBV5-1,TRBJ1-6,-,-,TGCGCCAGCAGCTTGGGGGCCCCCTCATTCCGGGAAGCCAATTCACCCCTCCACTTT,CASSLGAPSFREANSPLHF
TRBV5-4,TRBJ2-5,-,-,TGTGCCAGCAGCTTGGTCCTGACTAGGCCGAAGCAAGAGACCCAGTACTTC,CASSLVLTRPKQETQYF
TRBV20-1,TRBJ2-3,-,-,TGCAGTGCTATGGGACGGCCGTATTTT,CSAMGRPYF
TRBV7-9,TRBJ2-3,-,-,TGTGCCAGCAGCTTTAGGGTGGATACGCAGTATTTT,CASSFRVDTQYF
TRBV19,TRBJ1-4,-,TRBD1,TGTGCCAGTAGTTCAACAGGGGGCGCGGATGAAAAACTGTTTTTT,CASSSTGGADEKLFF
TRBV29-1,TRBJ1-2,-,TRBD1,TGCAGCGTTGAAGATCGGACAGGGTATGGCTACACCTTC,CSVEDRTGYGYTF
TRBV6-6,TRBJ2-7,-,TRBD2,TGTGCCAGCAGTTACTTCGGGGGGTATAACGAGCAGTACTTC,CASSYFGGYNEQYF
TRBV6-1,TRBJ2-1,-,-,TGTGCCAGCAGTGAATCTGTGGGGGGGCAAAATGAGCAGTTCTTC,CASSESVGGQNEQFF
TRBV4-1,TRBJ1-2,-,-,TGCGCCAGCAGTCAACAGAGATATAACTATGGCTACACCTTC,CASSQQRYNYGYTF
TRBV5-1,TRBJ2-7,-,-,TGCGCCAGCAGCTTATCGGGTGAGCAGTACTTC,CASSLSGEQYF
TRBV18,TRBJ2-4,few,-,TGTGCCAGCTCACCACCCCAGGCGGGGTCTCTAGCCAAAAACATTCAGTACTTC,CASSPPQAGSLAKNIQYF
TRBV5-4,TRBJ1-3,-,-,TGTGCCAGCAGCTTAAGAGCGGGGGGCTTAGCTGGAAACACCATATATTTT,CASSLRAGGLAGNTIYF
TRBV4-1,TRBJ2-3,-,TRBD2,TGCGCCAGCAGCCAAGACCCCGGACTAGTCACGACTCATACGCAGTATTTT,CASSQDPGLVTTHTQYF
TRBV6-1,TRBJ2-2,-,-,TGTGCCACCCACAAAGGCAGGGGCACCGGGGAGCTGTTTTTT,CATHKGRGTGELFF
TRBV7-9,TRBJ1-6,-,-,TGTGCCAGCAGCTTAGGGGTCGGCCGAAACTATAATTCACCCCTCCACTTT,CASSLGVGRNYNSPLHF
TRBV9,TRBJ1-2,-,TRBD1,TGTGCCAGCAGCGGTCCCGGCAGGGGGTTTTATGGCTACACCTTC,CASSGPGRGFYGYTF
TRBV6-1,TRBJ1-2,-,-,TGTGCCAGCAGTGAAATGGGGGTACGGGAGGGCTACACCTTC,CASSEMGVREGYTF
TRBV6-5,TRBJ1-4,-,TRBD1,TGTGCCAGCAGAAGGGGACAGGGTGAAGAAAAACTGTTTTTT,CASRRGQGEEKLFF
TRBV10-2,TRBJ2-1,-,-,TGCGCCAGCAGTGCCCAATGGGGTAGGGAGCAGTTCTTC,CASSAQWGREQFF
TRBV19,TRBJ1-2,once,TRBD1,TGTGCCAGTAGTACCCCAAGGGACAGGAACTATGGCTACACCTTC,CASSTPRDRNYGYTF
TRBV2,TRBJ2-7,-,-,TGTGCCAGCAAGTTTCTACAGACATCCTACGAGCAGTACTTC,CASKFLQTSYEQYF
TRBV18,TRBJ2-3,-,-,TGTGCCAGCTCACCGTTCCGGGACATAAGCACAGATACGCAGTATTTT,CASSPFRDISTDTQYF
TRBV7-8,TRBJ1-4,-,-,TGTGCCAGCAGCCTCACCTGGAACAAAAATGAAAAACTGTTTTTT,CASSLTWNKNEKLFF
TRBV6-4,TRBJ1-2,-,-,TGTGCCAGCAGCAGAGAGCCGGGGGCTCTCTATGGCTACACCTTC,CASSREPGALYGYTF
TRBV5-4,TRBJ2-5,-,TRBD1,TGTGCCAGCAGCCCCAATCCGGGACAGGGAATCTATTCCCAGTACTTC,CASSPNPGQGIYSQYF
TRBV6-1,TRBJ1-6,-,TRBD1,TGTGCCAGCAGTTTAGAGGGGGCGCCGAATTCACCCCTCCACTTT,CASSLEGAPNSPLHF
TRBV11-1,TRBJ2-2,-,TRBD1,TGTGCCAGCAGCTTAGTAGCGACCCCGGGACAGGGGGAAACCGGGGAGCTGTTTTTT,CASSLVATPGQGETGELFF
TRBV19,TRBJ1-4,few,TRBD1,TGTGCCAGTAGTATTTCGGGGACAGGGGATGAAAAACTGTTTTTT,CASSISGTGDEKLFF
TRBV19,TRBJ2-7,-,TRBD2,TGTGCCAGTAGTCCCCGTCGCGGGGGGGCACACGAGCAGTACTTC,CASSPRRGGAHEQYF
TRBV30,TRBJ2-7,once,-,TGTGCCTGGAGCCGGGACCGTGGCTACGAGCAGTACTTC,CAWSRDRGYEQYF
TRBV11-2,TRBJ1-1,-,TRBD1,TGTGCCAGCAGCCTTGACAGGGACACTGAAGCTTTCTTT,CASSLDRDTEAFF
TRBV7-2,TRBJ2-3,-,-,TGTGCCAGCAGCTCTGGACCTACAGATACGCAGTATTTT,CASSSGPTDTQYF
TRBV2,TRBJ2-2,-,-,TGTGCCAGCAACCGGCAAGGGTACACCGGGGAGCTGTTTTTT,CASNRQGYTGELFF
TRBV18,TRBJ2-1,-,-,TGTGCCAGCTCACCTGTCCAGGGGCCCAACAATGAGCAGTTCTTC,CASSPVQGPNNEQFF
TRBV6-4,TRBJ2-5,-,-,TGTGCCAGCACCAGGGTATTCGACGGATCGGAGTACTTC,CASTRVFDGSEYF
TRBV18,TRBJ2-7,-,TRBD2,TGTGCCAGCTCACCCCGAGAAGCGGGGGTGGGTGAGCAGTACTTC,CASSPREAGVGEQYF
TRBV6-5,TRBJ1-1,-,-,TGTGCCAGCGCTGGACGATTGAACACTGAAGCTTTCTTT,CASAGRLNTEAFF
TRBV6-5,TRBJ1-1,-,TRBD1,TGTGCCAGCAGTCCTGCGGACAGGAGGAACACTGAAGCTTTCTTT,CASSPADRRNTEAFF
TRBV28,TRBJ1-6,-,-,TGTGCCAGCAGGTCTACGAATTCACCCCTCCACTTT,CASRSTNSPLHF
TRBV6-6,TRBJ1-6,-,-,TGTGCCAGCAGTTACTCGAGCCAGAAGAATTCACCCCTCCACTTT,CASSYSSQKNSPLHF
TRBV2,TRBJ1-6,-,-,TGTGCCAGCATGTATCCACAGAGTCATAATTCACCCCTCCACTTT,CASMYPQSHNSPLHF
TRBV5-5,TRBJ2-7,-,-,TGTGCCAGCAGCTTGGGCCTGCCTGGCGCAACCGACGAGCAGTACTTC,CASSLGLPGATDEQYF
TRBV6-6,TRBJ2-7,-,-,TGTGCCAGCAGTTACTTGGGGGCAGAACGCTACGAGCAGTACTTC,CASSYLGAERYEQYF
TRBV21-1,TRBJ2-7,-,-,TGTGCCAGCCGGGTTTCGGAGCAGTACTTC,CASRVSEQYF
TRBV28,TRBJ1-2,-,-,TGTGCCAGCAGTTTAGCAGGCGTCTGGGGGAACTATGGCTACACCTTC,CASSLAGVWGNYGYTF
TRBV18,TRBJ2-2,-,-,TGTGCCAGCTCCCGGACAACCGGGGAGCTGTTTTTT,CASSRTTGELFF
TRBV5-1,TRBJ1-6,-,-,TGCGCCAGCAGCTTCCTAAATTCACCCCTCCACTTT,CASSFLNSPLHF
TRBV11-1,TRBJ1-3,-,-,TGTGCCAGCAGCTTGGGGCCTGGAAACACCATATATTTT,CASSLGPGNTIYF
TRBV27,TRBJ1-6,-,-,TGTGCCAGCAGTCAAAACCACAGGGTGTTTAATTCACCCCTCCACTTT,CASSQNHRVFNSPLHF
TRBV10-3,TRBJ2-5,-,-,TGTGCCACCAGCGAGCAAGAGACCCAGTACTTC,CATSEQETQYF
TRBV19,TRBJ1-5,-,-,TGTGCCAGTAGTATCTCGGGGTGGGGCAATCAGCCCCAGCATTTT,CASSISGWGNQPQHF